This TCR beta chain was recovered during a study of OX40 agonist ivuxolimab in advanced cancers. V was cut by 3 bases and J by 12 bases, with 18 bases left in between. CDR1 LNHNV and CDR2 YYDKDF come from the germline V gene (reference sequence). This CDR3 is built from 14 residues. The data were produced by immunoSEQ multiplex PCR, yet TCRdb's version contains in-frame clones alone and is incomplete. Of about 19,000 clones in the sample, around 79% were seen once. Study results and limitations: Normalized T-cell clonal expansion was also low in some nonresponders. Compared with others, partial responders at 0.1-3.0 mg/kg displayed clonal expansion among the lowest. At 0.1 to 3.0 mg/kg, CD4+ and CD8+ blood T cells expanded clonally by week 6.

Of note for this clone: What it binds is not known.

This material consisted of CD4+ or CD8+ T cells sorted from blood, taken in a trial of the OX40 agonist ivuxolimab. The gene calls are TRBV15 and TRBJ2-1; D not resolved. This TCR was recovered from an adult with an advanced solid tumor such as melanoma, head and neck, liver or kidney cancer. The CDR3 DNA follows: TGTGCCACCAGCAGTACCCAGACTCTGGCAGGGCAGTTCTTC. It codes for CATSSTQTLAGQFF.